This T cell receptor beta chain was documented in a study of T-cell memory formation after mild COVID-19. Study-level findings and limits: Mostly located in CM and EM were contracting CD4+ clones, with contracting CD8+ clones located in EMRA.

Remarks on this clonotype: Its antigen remains unidentified.

Germline assignment: CDR1 DFQATT and CDR2 SNEGSKA (reference sequence). V gave up 1 base and J gave up 4 bases; unmatched junction bases: 5. CDR3 size: 16 residues. A 5'RACE reaction primed in the constant segment made cDNA libraries of TCR alpha and TCR beta, and these carried sample barcodes and UMIs. TCRdb analysed the 5' RACE reads with MiXCR anew, one entry per CDR3 protein. In the table there are 140,000 or so distinct CDR3 sequences, more than 13% of which are singletons. What was sequenced was PBMCs or a T cell subset sorted from them (not recorded which). The TCR sequence derives from an adult woman who had mild COVID-19 (a few samples of this study predate the infection). Cell type and time point are not known. The J gene is TRBJ2-3, the V gene TRBV20-1; 13 nucleotides align to TRBD2. The CDR3 sequence: CSARVLAGGPSDTQYF. DNA of the CDR3: TGCAGTGCTAGAGTACTAGCGGGAGGGCCCTCAGATACGCAGTATTTT.